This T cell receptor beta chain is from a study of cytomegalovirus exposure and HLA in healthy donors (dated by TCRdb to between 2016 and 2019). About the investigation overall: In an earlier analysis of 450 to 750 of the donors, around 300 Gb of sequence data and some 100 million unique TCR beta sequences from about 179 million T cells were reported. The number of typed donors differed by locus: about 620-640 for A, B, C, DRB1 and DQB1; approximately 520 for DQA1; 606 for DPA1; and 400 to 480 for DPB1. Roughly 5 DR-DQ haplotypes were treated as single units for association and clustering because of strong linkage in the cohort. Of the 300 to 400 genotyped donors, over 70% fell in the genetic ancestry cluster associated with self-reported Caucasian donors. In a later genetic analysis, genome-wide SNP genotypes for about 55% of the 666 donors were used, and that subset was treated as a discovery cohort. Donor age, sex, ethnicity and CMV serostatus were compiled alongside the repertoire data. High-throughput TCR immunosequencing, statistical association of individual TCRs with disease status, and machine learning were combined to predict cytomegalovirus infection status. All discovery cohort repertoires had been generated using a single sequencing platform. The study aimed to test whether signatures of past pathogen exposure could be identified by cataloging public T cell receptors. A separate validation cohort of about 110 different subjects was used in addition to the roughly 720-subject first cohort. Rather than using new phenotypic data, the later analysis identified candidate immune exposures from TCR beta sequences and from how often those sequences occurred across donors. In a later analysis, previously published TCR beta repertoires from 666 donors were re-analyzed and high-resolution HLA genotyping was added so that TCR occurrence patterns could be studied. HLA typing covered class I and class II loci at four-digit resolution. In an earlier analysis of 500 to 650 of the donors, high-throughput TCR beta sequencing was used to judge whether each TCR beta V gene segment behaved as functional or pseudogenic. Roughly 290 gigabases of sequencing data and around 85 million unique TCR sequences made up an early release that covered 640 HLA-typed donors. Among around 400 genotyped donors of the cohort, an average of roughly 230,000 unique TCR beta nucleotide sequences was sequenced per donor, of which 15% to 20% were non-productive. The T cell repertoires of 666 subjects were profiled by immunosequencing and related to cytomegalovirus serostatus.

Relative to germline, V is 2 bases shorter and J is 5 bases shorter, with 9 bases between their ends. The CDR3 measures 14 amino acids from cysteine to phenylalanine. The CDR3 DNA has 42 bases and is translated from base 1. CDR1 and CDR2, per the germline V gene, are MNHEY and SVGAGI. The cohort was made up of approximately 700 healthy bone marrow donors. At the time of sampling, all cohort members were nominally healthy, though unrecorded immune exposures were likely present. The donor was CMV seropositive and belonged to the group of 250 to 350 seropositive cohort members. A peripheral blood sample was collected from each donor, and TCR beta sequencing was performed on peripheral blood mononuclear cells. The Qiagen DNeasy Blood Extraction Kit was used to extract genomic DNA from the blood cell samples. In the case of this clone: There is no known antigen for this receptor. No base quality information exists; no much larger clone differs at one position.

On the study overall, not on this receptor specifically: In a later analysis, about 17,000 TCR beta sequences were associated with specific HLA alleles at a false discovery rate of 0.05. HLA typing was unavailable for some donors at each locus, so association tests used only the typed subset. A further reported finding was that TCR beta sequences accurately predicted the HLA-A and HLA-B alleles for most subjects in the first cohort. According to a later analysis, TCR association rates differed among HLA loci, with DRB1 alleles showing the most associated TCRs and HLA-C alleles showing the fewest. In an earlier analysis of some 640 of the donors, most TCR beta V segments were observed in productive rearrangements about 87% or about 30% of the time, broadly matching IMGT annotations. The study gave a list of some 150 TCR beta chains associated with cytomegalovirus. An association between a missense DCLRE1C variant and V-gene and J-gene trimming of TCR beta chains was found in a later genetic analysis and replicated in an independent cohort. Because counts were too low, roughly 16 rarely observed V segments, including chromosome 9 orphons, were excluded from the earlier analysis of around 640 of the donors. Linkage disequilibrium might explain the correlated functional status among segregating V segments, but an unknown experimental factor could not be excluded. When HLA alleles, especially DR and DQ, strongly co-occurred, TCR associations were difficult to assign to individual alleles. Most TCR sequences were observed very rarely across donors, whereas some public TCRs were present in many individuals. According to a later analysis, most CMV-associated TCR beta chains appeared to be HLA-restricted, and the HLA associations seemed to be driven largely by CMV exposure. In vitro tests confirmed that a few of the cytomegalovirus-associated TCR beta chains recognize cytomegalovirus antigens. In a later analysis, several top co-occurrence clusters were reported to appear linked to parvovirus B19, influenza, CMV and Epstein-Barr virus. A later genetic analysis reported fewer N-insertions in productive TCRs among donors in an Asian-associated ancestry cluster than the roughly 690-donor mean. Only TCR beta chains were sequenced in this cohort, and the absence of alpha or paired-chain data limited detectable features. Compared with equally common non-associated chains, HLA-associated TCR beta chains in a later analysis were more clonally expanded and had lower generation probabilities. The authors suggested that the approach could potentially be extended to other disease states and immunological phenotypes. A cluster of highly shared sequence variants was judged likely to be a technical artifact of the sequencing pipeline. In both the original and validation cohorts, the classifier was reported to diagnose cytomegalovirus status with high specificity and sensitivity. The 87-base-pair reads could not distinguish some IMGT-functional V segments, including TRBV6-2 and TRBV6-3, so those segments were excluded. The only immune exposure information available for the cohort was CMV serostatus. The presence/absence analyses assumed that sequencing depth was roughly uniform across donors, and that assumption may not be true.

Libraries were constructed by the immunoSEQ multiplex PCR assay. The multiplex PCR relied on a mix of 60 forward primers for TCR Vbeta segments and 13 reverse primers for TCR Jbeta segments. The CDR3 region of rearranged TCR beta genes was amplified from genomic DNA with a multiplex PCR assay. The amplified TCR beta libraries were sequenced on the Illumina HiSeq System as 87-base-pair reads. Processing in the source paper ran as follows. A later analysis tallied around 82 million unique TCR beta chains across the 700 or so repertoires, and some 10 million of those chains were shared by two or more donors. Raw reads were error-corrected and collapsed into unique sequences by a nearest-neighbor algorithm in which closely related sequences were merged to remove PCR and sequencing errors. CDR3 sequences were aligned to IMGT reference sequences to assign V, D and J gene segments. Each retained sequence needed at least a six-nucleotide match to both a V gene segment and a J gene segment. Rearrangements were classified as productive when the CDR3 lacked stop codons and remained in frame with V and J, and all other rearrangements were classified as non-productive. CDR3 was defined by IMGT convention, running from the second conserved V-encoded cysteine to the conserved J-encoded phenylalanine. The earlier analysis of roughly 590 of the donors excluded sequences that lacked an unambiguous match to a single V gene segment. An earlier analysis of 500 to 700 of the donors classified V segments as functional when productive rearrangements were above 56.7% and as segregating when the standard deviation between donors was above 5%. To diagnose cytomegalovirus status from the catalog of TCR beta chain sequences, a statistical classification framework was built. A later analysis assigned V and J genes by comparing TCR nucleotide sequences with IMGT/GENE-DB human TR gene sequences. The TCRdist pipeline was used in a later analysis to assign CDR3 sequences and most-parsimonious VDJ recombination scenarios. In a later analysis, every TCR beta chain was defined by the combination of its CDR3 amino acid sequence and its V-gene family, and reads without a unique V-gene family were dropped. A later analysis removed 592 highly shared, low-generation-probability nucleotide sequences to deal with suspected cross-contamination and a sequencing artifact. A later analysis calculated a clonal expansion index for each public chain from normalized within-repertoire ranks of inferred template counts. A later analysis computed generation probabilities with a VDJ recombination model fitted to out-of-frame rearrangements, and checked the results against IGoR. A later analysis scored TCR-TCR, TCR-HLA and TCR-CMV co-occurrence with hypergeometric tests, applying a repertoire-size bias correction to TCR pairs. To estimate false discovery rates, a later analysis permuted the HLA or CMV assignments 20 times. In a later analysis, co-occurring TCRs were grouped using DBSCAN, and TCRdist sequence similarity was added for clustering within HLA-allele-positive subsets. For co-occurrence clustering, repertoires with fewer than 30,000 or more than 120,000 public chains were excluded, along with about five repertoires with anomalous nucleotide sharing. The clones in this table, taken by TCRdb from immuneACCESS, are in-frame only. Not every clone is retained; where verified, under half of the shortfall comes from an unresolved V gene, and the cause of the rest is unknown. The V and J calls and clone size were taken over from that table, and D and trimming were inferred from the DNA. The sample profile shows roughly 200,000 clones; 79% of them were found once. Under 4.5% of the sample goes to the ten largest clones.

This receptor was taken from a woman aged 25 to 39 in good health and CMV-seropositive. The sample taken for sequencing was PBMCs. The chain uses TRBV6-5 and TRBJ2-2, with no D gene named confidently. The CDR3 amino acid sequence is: CASSYEVGTGELFF. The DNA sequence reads TGTGCCAGCAGTTACGAGGTTGGAACCGGGGAGCTGTTTTTT.